Listed below are T cell receptor beta chains from one sample, sequenced in a study of cytomegalovirus exposure and HLA in healthy donors. Using immunoSEQ multiplex PCR, the repertoire was profiled, and TCRdb retains in-frame clones only, with some absent. The sample lists approximately 250,000 clones; roughly 78% were seen once. Sequencing was carried out using PBMCs. These receptors were obtained from a boy aged 5 to 17 in good health and CMV-seronegative. CDR3s include the opening cysteine and the closing phenylalanine or tryptophan. Fields, in order: J gene, V gene, clone size, D gene, CDR3 protein, CDR3 DNA. D genes are given only for firm matches. Some rows mark clone size as missing; the rest say once, few, many or name a class of expanded clone.

>TRBJ2-5|TRBV29-1|once|TRBD1
CSVGQGGSETQYF
TGCAGCGTAGGACAGGGCGGGTCCGAGACCCAGTACTTC
>TRBJ1-2|TRBV11-3|once|TRBD1
CASSPGTAYGYTF
TGTGCCAGCAGCCCGGGGACAGCCTATGGCTACACCTTC
>TRBJ1-2|TRBV6-5|few|-
CASSYVAASYGYTF
TGTGCCAGCAGTTACGTCGCGGCATCATATGGCTACACCTTC
>TRBJ2-2|TRBV11-3|-|TRBD2
CASSLTHSREGGELFF
TGTGCCAGCAGCTTAACTCACTCGCGGGAGGGTGGGGAGCTGTTTTTT
>TRBJ2-5|TRBV27|-|-
CASSHRVLTKNTQYF
TGTGCCAGCAGTCACCGGGTGCTTACAAAGAATACCCAGTACTTC
>TRBJ1-2|TRBV6-4|-|-
CASSGNYGYPF
TGTGCCAGCAGTGGGAACTATGGCTACCCCTTC
>TRBJ1-2|TRBV27|-|-
CASSLNLRVYGYTF
TGTGCCAGCAGTTTAAATTTGCGGGTCTATGGCTACACCTTC
>TRBJ2-4|TRBV23-1|-|-
CASSQSGEEISYF
TGCGCCAGCAGTCAATCGGGGGAGGAGATCTCGTACTTC
>TRBJ1-1|TRBV19|-|-
CASTPGAVNTEAFF
TGTGCCAGTACCCCGGGAGCAGTGAACACTGAAGCTTTCTTT
>TRBJ2-2|TRBV10-1|-|TRBD2
CASSGGTSRNTGELFF
TGCGCCAGCAGTGGGGGGACTAGTCGGAACACCGGGGAGCTGTTTTTT
>TRBJ2-7|TRBV7-9|-|TRBD1
CASGDRGAYEQYF
TGTGCCAGCGGGGACAGGGGGGCCTACGAGCAGTACTTC
>TRBJ2-3|TRBV5-4|once|-
CASSWPGTGSEYF
TGTGCCAGCAGCTGGCCCGGGACCGGGAGTGAGTATTTT
>TRBJ2-3|TRBV6-5|few|-
CASGGLGTQADTQYF
TGTGCCAGCGGGGGTCTGGGGACACAAGCAGATACGCAGTATTTT
>TRBJ1-2|TRBV7-9|-|TRBD1
CASSRTPTGMGNGYPF
TGTGCCAGCAGCCGAACCCCGACAGGGATGGGAAACGGCTACCCCTTC
>TRBJ1-3|TRBV15|-|-
CATSRDRRLINTIYF
TGTGCCACCAGCAGAGATCGCAGACTGATAAACACCATATATTTT
>TRBJ2-7|TRBV27|-|TRBD1
CASRLADRGTYEQYF
TGTGCCAGCCGCCTTGCGGACAGGGGAACCTACGAGCAGTACTTC
>TRBJ1-1|TRBV6-5|-|TRBD1
CASSRGQGGTEAFF
TGTGCCAGCAGCCGGGGACAGGGTGGCACTGAAGCTTTCTTT
>TRBJ2-4|TRBV5-1|-|TRBD2
CASSPPGTSGGEDIQYF
TGCGCCAGCAGCCCCCCCGGGACTAGCGGGGGGGAGGACATTCAGTACTTC
>TRBJ2-7|TRBV27|once|-
CASSLPGYEQYF
TGTGCCAGCAGTTTACCAGGCTACGAGCAGTACTTC
>TRBJ2-1|TRBV5-1|-|TRBD2
CASSLRTSGRSGSYNEQFF
TGCGCCAGCAGCCTAAGGACTAGCGGAAGGAGCGGCTCCTACAATGAGCAGTTCTTC
>TRBJ1-2|TRBV27|-|-
CASSRRQNYGYTF
TGTGCCAGCAGCCGCCGACAGAACTATGGCTACACCTTC
>TRBJ1-3|TRBV30|few|-
CAWNPAGNTIYF
TGTGCCTGGAATCCCGCTGGAAACACCATATATTTT
>TRBJ1-5|TRBV30|-|TRBD1
CAWSNRGNQPQHF
TGTGCCTGGAGTAACAGGGGGAATCAGCCCCAGCATTTT
>TRBJ1-4|TRBV30|-|-
CAWDSYIPLSEKLFF
TGTGCCTGGGACAGTTACATACCTTTGAGTGAAAAACTGTTTTTT
>TRBJ1-4|TRBV7-2|-|TRBD1
CASSFGTGWEKLFF
TGTGCCAGCAGCTTTGGGACAGGTTGGGAAAAACTGTTTTTT
>TRBJ1-5|TRBV6-1|-|-
CASRALANQPQHF
TGTGCCAGCAGGGCATTGGCCAATCAGCCCCAGCATTTT
>TRBJ1-1|TRBV5-4|-|-
CASSSTPDSMNTEAFF
TGTGCCAGCAGCTCCACCCCCGACAGTATGAACACTGAAGCTTTCTTT
>TRBJ2-1|TRBV19|-|TRBD2
CASSLAGYNEQFF
TGTGCCAGTAGTTTAGCGGGGTACAATGAGCAGTTCTTC
>TRBJ1-1|TRBV10-3|-|-
CAISENRDTEAFF
TGTGCCATCAGTGAGAACAGAGACACTGAAGCTTTCTTT
>TRBJ1-2|TRBV5-1|-|-
CASSLDTGSGYTF
TGCGCCAGCAGCTTGGATACCGGTAGTGGCTACACCTTC
>TRBJ2-1|TRBV19|-|TRBD2
CASSIDPWREGFNEQFF
TGTGCCAGTAGTATAGATCCTTGGCGGGAGGGCTTCAATGAGCAGTTCTTC
>TRBJ2-3|TRBV19|few|TRBD2
CASSTTSGRADTQYF
TGTGCCAGTAGTACCACTAGCGGGAGGGCAGATACGCAGTATTTT
>TRBJ2-5|TRBV7-9|-|TRBD2
CASSLGRGGQETQYF
TGTGCCAGCAGCTTAGGACGGGGGGGTCAAGAGACCCAGTACTTC
>TRBJ2-7|TRBV4-1|-|TRBD1
CASSQEGNRGYEQYF
TGCGCCAGCAGCCAAGAAGGGAACAGGGGATACGAGCAGTACTTC
>TRBJ2-1|TRBV4-1|few|-
CASSQAPLRGGAYNEQFF
TGCGCCAGCAGCCAAGCCCCTCTGAGGGGGGGGGCCTACAATGAGCAGTTCTTC
>TRBJ2-3|TRBV6-6|-|TRBD2
CASSYGTSGATDTQYF
TGTGCCAGCAGTTACGGGACTAGCGGGGCCACAGATACGCAGTATTTT
>TRBJ2-2|TRBV7-6|-|TRBD2
CASSLGGRFNTGELFF
TGTGCCAGCAGCTTAGGCGGGAGGTTCAACACCGGGGAGCTGTTTTTT
>TRBJ1-1|TRBV4-1|few|-
CASSQEYGGGTEAFF
TGCGCCAGCAGCCAAGAGTACGGGGGGGGTACTGAAGCTTTCTTT
>TRBJ1-5|TRBV7-2|-|TRBD1
CASSPRRTGNSNQPQHF
TGTGCCAGCAGCCCCAGGCGGACAGGGAATAGCAATCAGCCCCAGCATTTT
>TRBJ1-5|TRBV7-2|-|-
CASSLDLADNRPQHF
TGTGCCAGCAGCTTAGATTTGGCGGATAATAGGCCCCAGCATTTT
>TRBJ1-1|TRBV5-5|few|-
CASSLQTGNTEAFF
TGTGCCAGCAGCTTGCAAACAGGTAACACTGAAGCTTTCTTT
>TRBJ1-2|TRBV9|-|-
CASSTGLDYGYTF
TGTGCCAGCAGCACCGGACTCGATTATGGCTACACCTTC
>TRBJ1-3|TRBV19|-|TRBD1
CASSEGTDGNTIYF
TGTGCCAGTAGTGAGGGGACAGATGGAAACACCATATATTTT
>TRBJ2-3|TRBV6-5|-|TRBD2
CASSFLAGRGADTQYF
TGTGCCAGCAGTTTTCTAGCGGGAAGGGGCGCAGATACGCAGTATTTT
>TRBJ2-7|TRBV6-1|-|TRBD1
CASKMGQVSYEQYF
TGTGCCAGCAAAATGGGACAGGTCTCCTACGAGCAGTACTTC
>TRBJ1-5|TRBV19|-|TRBD1
CASSPRGQYFNQPQHF
TGTGCCAGTAGTCCGAGGGGACAGTACTTTAATCAGCCCCAGCATTTT
>TRBJ2-7|TRBV5-6|-|TRBD2
CASSSWTSGLGYEQYF
TGTGCCAGCAGTTCCTGGACTAGCGGGCTTGGCTACGAGCAGTACTTC
>TRBJ2-7|TRBV11-2|-|-
CASSPISRGSSYEQYF
TGTGCCAGCAGCCCAATCTCTAGGGGGAGCTCCTACGAGCAGTACTTC
>TRBJ2-1|TRBV30|-|TRBD2
CALFERELAGYNEQFF
TGTGCTCTGTTTGAGCGGGAGTTGGCAGGCTACAATGAGCAGTTCTTC
>TRBJ1-2|TRBV11-2|-|-
CASSLRTGPYGYTF
TGTGCCAGCAGCCTCCGCACAGGGCCCTATGGCTACACCTTC
>TRBJ1-3|TRBV5-1|-|-
CASSRPVGEGGNTIYF
TGCGCCAGCAGCAGGCCGGTCGGGGAAGGTGGAAACACCATATATTTT
>TRBJ2-6|TRBV4-1|-|-
CASSLRRDKGSGANVLTF
TGCGCCAGCAGCCTCCGCCGGGACAAAGGCTCTGGGGCCAACGTCCTGACTTTC
>TRBJ1-1|TRBV27|-|-
CASSRGTEAFF
TGTGCCAGCAGCAGAGGCACTGAAGCTTTCTTT
>TRBJ2-5|TRBV5-4|-|TRBD2
CASRDGTSGSWEQYF
TGTGCCAGCAGAGACGGGACTAGCGGGAGTTGGGAGCAGTACTTC
>TRBJ1-1|TRBV10-3|-|TRBD1
CAISLNSGGVGDEAFF
TGTGCCATCAGTTTGAACTCAGGGGGCGTTGGCGATGAAGCTTTCTTT
>TRBJ2-3|TRBV10-3|-|TRBD1
CAQGEGDTQYF
TGTGCCCAGGGGGAAGGCGATACGCAGTATTTT
>TRBJ2-2|TRBV11-3|-|-
CASSLDPSAENTGELFF
TGTGCCAGCAGCTTAGATCCGTCCGCGGAGAACACCGGGGAGCTGTTTTTT
>TRBJ2-5|TRBV5-6|few|-
CASSLVELTQYF
TGTGCCAGCAGCTTGGTGGAGTTGACCCAGTACTTC
>TRBJ1-1|TRBV11-3|-|-
CASSLAAGVNTEAFF
TGTGCCAGCAGCTTAGCTGCGGGGGTTAACACTGAAGCTTTCTTT